This is a list of T cell receptor beta chains from one sample in a study of blood T cells in healthy people across ages. TCRdb redid the calling of the 5' RACE reads with MiXCR, one entry per CDR3 protein. Of roughly 1,500,000 distinct CDR3 sequences in the sample, about 31% were seen once. Specimen: blood. The receptors shown here come from a woman in her 30s in good health. The CDR3 runs from the conserved cysteine through the conserved F or W.

J: TRBJ2-1; V: TRBV10-3; CDR3: CAIAGTGDPYNEQFF
J: TRBJ2-3; V: TRBV2; CDR3: CASSKFLGTDTQYF
J: TRBJ2-3; V: TRBV5-1; CDR3: CASSNFVPNTDTQYF
J: TRBJ1-5; V: TRBV20-1; CDR3: CSAEGDPDVQPQHF
J: TRBJ2-1; V: TRBV16; CDR3: CASSLGEARNNEQFF
J: TRBJ2-1; V: TRBV7-3; CDR3: CASSLVGTAYIEQFF
J: TRBJ2-5; V: TRBV5-1; CDR3: CASSIAGAYQETQYF
J: TRBJ2-7; V: TRBV3-1; CDR3: CASSHTGESSYEQYF
J: TRBJ2-7; V: TRBV4-2; CDR3: CASSQDTSGRGYEQYF
J: TRBJ2-3; V: TRBV15; CDR3: CATSSHRPGGQGDTQYF
J: TRBJ1-2; V: TRBV3-1; CDR3: CASSSPRSLYGYTF
J: TRBJ2-7; V: TRBV6-1; CDR3: CASSEGVGAGGSYEQYF
J: TRBJ2-1; V: TRBV7-2; CDR3: CASSLGVRGYNEQFF
J: TRBJ2-5; V: TRBV5-1; CDR3: CASSPTATSLETQYF
J: TRBJ1-4; V: TRBV4-1; CDR3: CASSPRGLQLFF
J: TRBJ1-4; V: TRBV6-1; CDR3: CASRLSGAENEKLFF
J: TRBJ2-5; V: TRBV13; CDR3: CASSLGLNFETQYF
J: TRBJ1-5; V: TRBV9; CDR3: CASSGIGGNQPQHF
J: TRBJ2-1; V: TRBV10-3; CDR3: CAISEPTSEPSGPQDEQFF
J: TRBJ1-2; V: TRBV5-6; CDR3: CASSSGPRGPGYGYTF
J: TRBJ2-2; V: TRBV6-5; CDR3: CASSGVALGGELFF
J: TRBJ2-1; V: TRBV7-6; CDR3: CASSLANGDNEQFF
J: TRBJ1-5; V: TRBV12-3/TRBV12-4; CDR3: CASSPRAGNGNQPQHF
J: TRBJ2-7; V: TRBV7-2; CDR3: CASSFLFAGSKDEQYF
J: TRBJ2-7; V: TRBV9; CDR3: CASSVGGDLSYEQYF
J: TRBJ2-3; V: TRBV30; CDR3: CASSWGLITDTQYF
J: TRBJ2-5; V: TRBV30; CDR3: CACSGPSRETQYF
J: TRBJ2-3; V: TRBV15; CDR3: CATSRDRGRTDTQYF
J: TRBJ1-4; V: TRBV14; CDR3: CASSPFGTAYEKLFF
J: TRBJ2-7; V: TRBV6-6; CDR3: CASSYVPEPWEQYF
J: TRBJ2-2; V: TRBV3-1; CDR3: CASSQSLSTGELFF